This T cell receptor (delta chain) was identified during a study of Vδ1+ human thymocytes. Per germline, CDR1 TSWWSYY and CDR2 QGS. The length of the CDR3 is 14 residues. V shed 3 bases and J shed 5 bases, with 16 bases lying between them. Study-level points and caveats: Bulk repertoire data may be misinterpreted because of unexpected Vdelta2 sequences. Thymic TRG and TRD repertoires appeared highly polyclonal, with Gaussian CDR3 length distributions. Thymic delta-chain repertoires held 20% to 25% Vdelta2 sequences and few Vdelta3, despite high sort purity.

Sequences come from RNA converted to cDNA by reverse transcription. The CDR3 regions were amplified by multiplex PCR from V-gene primers to a constant-region primer. TCRdb re-called the multiplex PCR reads through CATT. Among about 55,000 delta-chain clones listed, roughly 15% were seen once. The sorted cells were CD3+ Vdelta1+ Vdelta2- thymocytes from alphabeta-depleted thymus. Between about 97% and 99.6% of sorted thymocytes were Vdelta1+. As for this clone: No antigen is known for it.

This chain links TRDV1 with TRDJ4, with D possibly TRDD3 on 6 matching bases. This clonotype originated in a boy under three years old who had congenital heart surgery. The sample comprised Vdelta1+ gamma-delta thymocytes from the thymus. Subset of the sample: FACS-sorted CD3+ TCRalphabeta- TCRVdelta1+ TCRVdelta2- thymocytes. The CDR3 DNA reads as TGTGCTCTTGGGGACCCGAAACCCTGGGGTCCCCTGATCTTT. It is translated as CALGDPKPWGPLIF.